Listed below are T cell receptor beta chains from one sample, sequenced in a study of blood T cell repertoires in COVID-19. Repertoires were generated with immunoSEQ multiplex PCR, while TCRdb's copy carries only in-frame clones and drops some. The sample has 250,000 to 350,000 clones; 90% are singletons. Input material: peripheral blood. These receptors originate from a woman aged 25 to 39 with COVID-19, enrolled during active disease. Both conserved end residues are part of each CDR3. A D gene is named only where the DNA matches it firmly. Some rows mark clone size as missing; the rest say once, few, many or name a class of expanded clone.

>TRBV6-5|.|14|TRBJ2-1|.
TGTGCCAGCAGACGATCTCGACTTGGAAATGAGCAGTTCTTC
CASRRSRLGNEQFF
>TRBV3-1/TRBV3-2|TRBD1|13|TRBJ1-2|.
TGTGCCAGCAGCCAGGGACAGAGTTATGGCTACACCTTC
CASSQGQSYGYTF
>TRBV28|.|15|TRBJ1-2|.
TGTGCCAGCATAAGCGGGGGGCAGGCAGGCTATGGCTACACCTTC
CASISGGQAGYGYTF
>TRBV5-1|.|13|TRBJ1-2|.
TGCGCCAGCAGCCAAGGGGGGGCGTATGGCTACACCTTC
CASSQGGAYGYTF
>TRBV5-5|.|15|TRBJ1-1|.
TGTGCCAGCAGCTTGGTTGGGGGCTCTTACACTGAAGCTTTCTTT
CASSLVGGSYTEAFF
>TRBV7-2|TRBD2|14|TRBJ2-7|.
TGTGCCAGCAGCTTGCGGGGGGTAGCCTACGAGCAGTACTTC
CASSLRGVAYEQYF
>TRBV27|TRBD1|15|TRBJ1-5|few
TGTGCCAGCAGTTTAACCGGGACAGTCAATCAGCCCCAGCATTTT
CASSLTGTVNQPQHF
>TRBV30|.|13|TRBJ1-1|.
TGTGCCTGGACGGGGGGCTTAGACACTGAAGCTTTCTTT
CAWTGGLDTEAFF
>TRBV5-6|TRBD1|14|TRBJ2-7|.
TGTGCCAGCAGCTTGGTCACAGGGGCCTACGAGCAGTACTTC
CASSLVTGAYEQYF
>TRBV30|.|13|TRBJ2-3|.
TGTGCCTGGAGTGGCAGGGCCCACGATACGCAGTATTTT
CAWSGRAHDTQYF
>TRBV4-1|TRBD1|14|TRBJ1-2|once
TGCGCCAGCAGCCCGGACAGGGGAAACTATGGCTACACCTTC
CASSPDRGNYGYTF
>TRBV28|TRBD2|14|TRBJ2-3|.
TGTGCCAGCAGTTCTAGCGGCTCGCCCCATACGCAGTATTTT
CASSSSGSPHTQYF